The clone carrying this T cell receptor (beta chain) was observed many times. No antigen is known for it. The CDR3 covers 16 residues. Germline V gene lookup returns CDR1 MNHEY and CDR2 SVGAGI. The V end was cut by 0 bases, the J end by 0 bases, with 10 bases between. From RNA transcripts, TCR beta CDR3 regions were amplified. TCR CDR3 regions were first amplified by RT-PCR with HTBI primers. TCRdb fed the multiplex PCR reads into MiXCR, producing one record per CDR3 protein. The sample lists around 560,000 distinct CDR3 sequences, over 15% occurring once. The data are from a study of T cells in Graves' hyperthyroidism and ophthalmopathy. Researchers defined stable Graves' hyperthyroidism as no ophthalmopathy progression within 18 months. Study-level points and caveats: The model predicted ophthalmopathy a median around 6.5 months before onset.

The TCR originated in a woman in her late teens or twenties with Graves' hyperthyroidism. The chain links TRBV6-5 to TRBJ2-3; D gene unclear. The sequenced sample consisted of blood. The CDR3 DNA follows: TGTGCCAGCAGTTACTCGAGTGTCGGGAGCACAGATACGCAGTATTTT. This gives the protein CASSYSSVGSTDTQYF.